Below, one TCR beta chain is given with its context. Its recognized antigen is unknown. No base qualities exist here, and no much larger clone lies one base off it. TRB CDR3 regions were amplified from genomic DNA with the immunoSEQ two-step, bias-controlled multiplex PCR assay. CDR3 libraries were sequenced on an Illumina NextSeq 500. Per the source publication's procedure: The immunoSEQ Analyzer platform was used for initial alignment and bioinformatics, including bias normalization against synthetic CDR3 analogs. Annotation of V, D and J genes was based on the definitions in the IMGT database. VDJtools version 1.1.10 and the R package tcR version 2.2.1.11 were used with default settings for further TRBV analyses. GLIPH analysis was performed with version 1.0 using default settings. For CDR3 sequences with at least 5 reads, significant changes in clonotype frequency were assessed with a 2-sided binomial test and Benjamini-Hochberg correction (alpha = 0.01). Sourced from immuneACCESS, this table was stored by TCRdb with only in-frame sequences that have V and J called. A share of the clones is absent; for the studies checked, an unresolved V gene accounts for under half, and the remainder has no known explanation. V, J and clone size are taken as reported in that table, and D and trimming were inferred from the DNA itself. This sample gives roughly 20,000 clones in total; around 84% of them show up just once. The ten biggest clones cover just over 35% of the sample.

The data belong to a study of T cell therapy after organ transplantation (dated by TCRdb to 2018 to 2020). Background on the whole study: Autologous CMV-specific T cells, expanded in vitro for around 2 weeks with a peptide pool of 30 HLA class I and II CMV epitopes, were used as therapy products. Up to 6 T cell doses were administered to patients every 2 weeks, and patients were monitored for 29 weeks after therapy was completed. Among the approximately ten patients, eight were classed as clinical responders, while two were classed as nonresponders. Across 2 to 6 intravenous infusions, patients got a median of 1.92 x 10^8 CMV-specific T cells. Long-term post-therapy blood samples were collected 20 to 29 weeks after completion of therapy. The study was a follow-up TRBV repertoire analysis of an open-label phase I trial of autologous CMV-specific adoptive T cell therapy in solid-organ transplant recipients. Long-term post-therapy samples were obtainable from only 8 of the 10 patients.

The time point label, read with the paper, signifies: 20-29 weeks after completion of therapy. Solid-organ transplant recipients with drug-resistant/recurrent cytomegalovirus were included as patients. Approximately 11 trial participants were chosen for repertoire analysis on the basis of the availability of post-therapy peripheral blood mononuclear cells. Viable CD3+CD8+CD4- lymphocytes were sorted from PBMCs on a BD FACSAria III. The Qiagen DNeasy Kit was used to extract genomic DNA from sorted cells. From cysteine to phenylalanine, the CDR3 is 16 amino acids long. CDR3 DNA only is kept here, 48 bases in frame from base 1. The germline V gene encodes CDR1 LNHDA and CDR2 SQIVND (reference sequence). V drops 3 bases and J drops 4 bases, leaving 16 bases in between. What the authors observed across the whole study: The fold change in CD8 clonality after therapy was inversely correlated with pretherapy clonality, which suggests that less biased repertoires were more open to remodeling. Assessment of confounders such as concurrent antirejection and antiviral medications was prevented by the small cohort. Before therapy, nonresponders had marked clonal expansions, and after therapy the repertoires of nonresponders changed only minimally. Reduced sample coverage from poor CD8+ T cell yield may be reflected in the few expansions detected in nonresponders. Reconstitution after therapy appeared to involve both transferred clonotypes and endogenous clonotypes that were not detected in the therapy products.

The receptor was isolated from a human patient who had received a solid organ transplant and had CMV disease. After a transplant, some T cells may have been passed on by the graft donor. The chain joins TRBV19 to TRBJ2-1, with TRBD2 as a weak D call on 5 bases. The sample in question was CD8+ T cells from blood, obtained after autologous CMV-specific T cell therapy. Read as DNA, the sequence is TGTGCCAGTAGTATCTTACCGACGGGGAGATACAATGAGCAGTTCTTC. Its amino acids are CASSILPTGRYNEQFF.